In this sample, the clone carrying this TCR beta chain turned up a few times. No antigen is known for it. This record comes from a study of metastatic and nonmetastatic thyroid tumors. As for the study in general: Repertoires from blood and tumor or nodule tissue of malignant and benign thyroid patients were compared.

The CDR3 is made up of 16 amino acids. V dropped 2 bases and J dropped 6; count of bases not matched to a gene: 5. Overall study results and limits: According to reports, the diversity of TCR beta was significantly higher in malignant thyroid tumors than in benign nodules, and this held in both blood and tumor samples.

Original data processing: CDR3 was compared across clinicopathological groups, and the resulting differences were used to build a distant-metastasis classifier for papillary thyroid cancer. TCRdb re-processed the PCR reads through MiXCR. The V and J calls reflect TCRdb's pipeline rather than the authors' work. This repertoire shows some 30,000 clones, more than 10% found once; its top ten account for roughly 15%. All patients were treatment-naive before thyroid surgery. This TCR derives from a female donor with papillary thyroid cancer or a benign thyroid nodule (not recorded which). Some clones in this sample may be carry-over from other donors' samples. Input material: blood. The chain combines TRBV12-3 or TRBV12-4 with TRBJ2-1; 12 nucleotides line up with TRBD1. CDR3 nucleotides: TGTGCCAGCAGTTTAACGGGACAGGGGGCTGGCAATGAGCAGTTCTTC. It encodes CASSLTGQGAGNEQFF.